This T cell receptor beta chain derives from a study of T cell repertoires in cytomegalovirus infection. Overall study: Public TCR beta signature analysis indicated the presence of both CMV infection and matching HLA type.

MiXCR, run by TCRdb on the reads, gives a single entry per CDR3 protein. The data hold about 140,000 distinct CDR3 sequences, with 5% to 6.5% observed a single time. The junction had 13 bases not matched to a gene; V was cut back by 6 bases and J by 0 bases. The CDR3 has 20 amino acids. Looked up from germline, CDR1 is SGHTA and CDR2 is FQGNSA. Study results and caveats: HLA-C-restricted CMV clonotypes gave the most frequent clonotype in two of eight donors. Accumulated public TCR beta family frequency recognized individuals carrying CMV together with the relevant HLA.

This clonotype has ten or more counts. Antigen specificity is unknown. Sequenced input: PBMCs. The V call is TRBV7-2, the J call TRBJ2-6, with 11 bases that match TRBD2. This receptor was taken from a human donor in good health (CMV status not recorded). Some clones in this sample may be carry-over from other donors' samples. The CDR3 sequence: CASSPRLAGTWGSGANVLTF. In nucleotides, the CDR3 is TGTGCCAGCAGTCCCCGACTAGCGGGGACTTGGGGCTCTGGGGCCAACGTCCTGACTTTC.